This is a list of T cell receptor beta chains from one sample in a study of blood T cell repertoires in COVID-19. Clones were sequenced by immunoSEQ multiplex PCR, and TCRdb holds only the in-frame ones, with some missing. The top ten clones hold roughly 4.8% of a sample with under 350,000 clones, roughly 89% of them seen once. Sequencing was performed on peripheral blood. These receptors originate from a man aged 35-49 years with acute or convalescent COVID-19. The CDR3 runs from the conserved cysteine through the conserved F or W. Fields, in order: J gene, V gene, D gene, clone size, CDR3 protein, CDR3 DNA. D genes are given only for firm matches. Some rows mark clone size as missing; the rest say once, few, many or name a class of expanded clone.

j_gene: TRBJ2-4
v_gene: TRBV4-1
d_gene: -
abundance: once
CDR3aa: CASSQGAAQGGLAKNIQYF
CDR3nt: TGCGCCAGCAGCCAAGGGGCAGCCCAGGGGGGCTTAGCCAAAAACATTCAGTACTTC

j_gene: TRBJ2-4
v_gene: TRBV3-1/TRBV3-2
d_gene: TRBD2
abundance: -
CDR3aa: CASSQGLGGGPLKNIQYF
CDR3nt: TGTGCCAGCAGCCAAGGACTGGGCGGGGGGCCCCTCAAAAACATTCAGTACTTC

j_gene: TRBJ1-1
v_gene: TRBV3-1/TRBV3-2
d_gene: -
abundance: -
CDR3aa: CASSQDWWAGRDTEAFF
CDR3nt: TGTGCCAGCAGCCAAGATTGGTGGGCAGGGAGGGACACTGAAGCTTTCTTT

j_gene: TRBJ1-3
v_gene: TRBV5-1
d_gene: -
abundance: few
CDR3aa: CASSLDGSSGNTIYF
CDR3nt: TGCGCCAGCAGCTTGGACGGGAGCTCTGGAAACACCATATATTTT

j_gene: TRBJ2-6
v_gene: TRBV9
d_gene: TRBD2
abundance: -
CDR3aa: CASSVDPSGGAGGANVLTF
CDR3nt: TGTGCCAGCAGCGTAGATCCTAGCGGGGGGGCTGGTGGGGCCAACGTCCTGACTTTC

j_gene: TRBJ2-7
v_gene: TRBV11-2
d_gene: -
abundance: -
CDR3aa: CASSLLSISRDEQYF
CDR3nt: TGTGCCAGCAGTCTACTCTCGATATCCCGGGACGAGCAGTACTTC

j_gene: TRBJ1-1
v_gene: TRBV6-2/TRBV6-3
d_gene: TRBD1
abundance: -
CDR3aa: CASSGQVPTEAFF
CDR3nt: TGTGCCAGCAGTGGACAGGTCCCCACTGAAGCTTTCTTT

j_gene: TRBJ2-3
v_gene: TRBV4-1
d_gene: TRBD2
abundance: -
CDR3aa: CASSQELAGTDTQYF
CDR3nt: TGCGCCAGCAGCCAAGAGCTAGCGGGGACAGATACGCAGTATTTT

j_gene: TRBJ1-1
v_gene: TRBV6-6
d_gene: -
abundance: -
CDR3aa: CASSPGQQMGAFF
CDR3nt: TGTGCCAGCAGTCCTGGACAGCAGATGGGAGCTTTCTTT

j_gene: TRBJ1-1
v_gene: TRBV30
d_gene: -
abundance: -
CDR3aa: CAWTKRQVGNTEAFF
CDR3nt: TGTGCCTGGACAAAAAGACAAGTAGGGAACACTGAAGCTTTCTTT

j_gene: TRBJ1-1
v_gene: TRBV11-2
d_gene: -
abundance: -
CDR3aa: CASSPLRRYTEAFF
CDR3nt: TGTGCCAGCAGCCCTCTCAGGAGGTACACTGAAGCTTTCTTT

j_gene: TRBJ1-4
v_gene: TRBV20-1
d_gene: -
abundance: -
CDR3aa: CSASTRTNEKLFF
CDR3nt: TGCAGTGCTAGTACGAGAACTAATGAAAAACTGTTTTTT

j_gene: TRBJ1-3
v_gene: TRBV24-1
d_gene: TRBD1
abundance: -
CDR3aa: CATRDRGWPSGNTIYF
CDR3nt: TGTGCCACCAGGGACAGGGGCTGGCCCTCTGGAAACACCATATATTTT

j_gene: TRBJ1-5
v_gene: TRBV6-5
d_gene: -
abundance: -
CDR3aa: CASRVTGNQPQHF
CDR3nt: TGTGCCAGCAGGGTTACAGGGAATCAGCCCCAGCATTTT

j_gene: TRBJ2-7
v_gene: TRBV2
d_gene: TRBD2
abundance: -
CDR3aa: CANRGTRMGEQYF
CDR3nt: TGTGCCAACAGAGGGACTAGAATGGGCGAGCAGTACTTC

j_gene: TRBJ2-1
v_gene: TRBV19
d_gene: TRBD2
abundance: -
CDR3aa: CASSMAGGSYNEQFF
CDR3nt: TGTGCCAGTAGTATGGCGGGGGGGTCCTACAATGAGCAGTTCTTC

j_gene: TRBJ2-2
v_gene: TRBV6-5
d_gene: TRBD1
abundance: -
CDR3aa: CASHSGGLGTGELFF
CDR3nt: TGTGCCAGCCACTCAGGGGGTCTTGGCACCGGGGAGCTGTTTTTT

j_gene: TRBJ2-7
v_gene: TRBV3-1/TRBV3-2
d_gene: -
abundance: -
CDR3aa: CASSSAYEQYF
CDR3nt: TGTGCCAGCAGCTCAGCGTACGAGCAGTACTTC

j_gene: TRBJ1-6
v_gene: TRBV11-2
d_gene: -
abundance: -
CDR3aa: CASSPIQNSPLHF
CDR3nt: TGTGCCAGCAGCCCTATTCAAAATTCACCCCTCCACTTT

j_gene: TRBJ1-2
v_gene: TRBV3-1/TRBV3-2
d_gene: -
abundance: -
CDR3aa: CASSLTREAGYTF
CDR3nt: TGTGCCAGCAGCCTAACCAGGGAGGCCGGCTACACCTTC

j_gene: TRBJ2-1
v_gene: TRBV7-9
d_gene: TRBD1
abundance: -
CDR3aa: CASSRDSYNEQFF
CDR3nt: TGTGCCAGCAGCCGGGACAGTTACAATGAGCAGTTCTTC

j_gene: TRBJ1-1
v_gene: TRBV5-1
d_gene: -
abundance: -
CDR3aa: CASSLVSGGTEAFF
CDR3nt: TGCGCCAGCAGCTTGGTTTCGGGGGGCACTGAAGCTTTCTTT

j_gene: TRBJ1-1
v_gene: TRBV29-1
d_gene: -
abundance: -
CDR3aa: CSVEMLGQMNTEAFF
CDR3nt: TGCAGCGTCGAGATGTTAGGACAGATGAACACTGAAGCTTTCTTT

j_gene: TRBJ2-3
v_gene: TRBV5-1
d_gene: TRBD1
abundance: -
CDR3aa: CASSSRQGGYSDTQYF
CDR3nt: TGCGCCAGCAGCTCCCGACAGGGGGGGTATTCAGATACGCAGTATTTT